The source of this TCR beta chain is a study of Ad26.COV2.S vaccination and SARS-CoV-2 variants. Treatment reported: about 20 received Ad26.COV2.S at low or high dose, single or two shots; 5 received placebo; per-sample allocation not given. Sampling happened 63 days after the first vaccine or placebo injection. Wuhan-strain spike was delivered by a replication-incompetent Ad26 vector. The data were produced by immunoSEQ multiplex PCR, yet TCRdb's version contains in-frame clones alone and is incomplete. Of about 450,000 clones in the sample, about 88% were seen once. Turning to this clone: Antigen unknown.

General study results and limits: Recipients given vaccine exceeded placebo recipients in spike-specific TCR breadth.

Germline CDR1 MRHNA, CDR2 SNTAGT. Trimming shortened V by 6 bases and J by 1 base, and 9 bases separated the two germline ends. This CDR3 has 13 residues. This TCR derives from a person aged 18-60 years who received the Ad26.COV2.S COVID-19 vaccine or a placebo. Material: peripheral blood, obtained in a trial of Ad26.COV2.S vaccine versus placebo. V usage is TRBV6-4 and J usage is TRBJ1-1; no reliable D call. Here the CDR3 reads CASSATQNTEAFF. The CDR3 nucleotides read TGTGCCAGCAGCGCCACGCAGAACACTGAAGCTTTCTTT.